These 29 T cell receptor beta chains came from one sample sequenced in a study of read filtering for tumor transcriptome and immune sequencing. Molecular barcoded adaptors covering alpha/delta and beta/gamma chains were used on around 400 ng RNA. TCRdb recomputed calls from the reads with MiXCR, one row per CDR3 protein. Of about 130,000 distinct CDR3 sequences listed, 10% to 15% are singletons. Input material: a population of CD138-negative cells sorted from bone marrow. These receptors were obtained from a donor aged 40 or over with multiple myeloma.

This clonotype was recorded a few times. The genes are TRBV2 and TRBJ2-2; 10 bases are a match to TRBD2. Trimming at V came to 10 bases and at J to 4 bases, leaving 6 bases not matched to a gene. CDR1 SNHLY and CDR2 FYNNEI come from the germline V gene. The CDR3 length is 14 residues. CDR3 bases: TGTGCCACCTGGACTAGCGGAGTCACCGGGGAGCTGTTTTTT. Protein: CATWTSGVTGELFF.

This clonotype was observed at least ten times. J is TRBJ2-1 and V is TRBV29-1; D is perhaps TRBD1 (6 bases). V gave up 7 bases and J gave up 6 bases, with 22 bases separating them. This CDR3 has 15 residues. Germline V gene lookup returns CDR1 SQVTM and CDR2 ANQGSEA. The CDR3 DNA reads as TGCAGCGCCGGGCGACCCCCCGGGACAATCAATGAGCAGTTCTTC. Translated: CSAGRPPGTINEQFF.

This clonotype has a count of ten or more. The chain joins TRBV12-5 to TRBJ1-1; 7 bases align to TRBD1. V gave up 5 bases and J gave up 11 bases; unmatched junction bases: 14. This CDR3 comprises 14 residues. In germline, CDR1 is LGHNT, CDR2 FRNRAP. In DNA form, the CDR3 reads TGTGCTAGTGGTATACCGGGACAGTGGACCACTGCTTTCTTT. Encoded protein: CASGIPGQWTTAFF. The full variable domain, rest sourced from reference TRBV12-5 and TRBJ1-1, is DARVTQTPRHKVTEMGQEVTMRCQPILGHNTVFWYRQTMMQGLELLAYFRNRAPLDDSGMPKDRFSAEMPDATLATLKIQPSEPRDSAVYFCASGIPGQWTTAFFGQGTRLTVV.

The chain recombines TRBV12-3 or TRBV12-4 with TRBJ2-2; 7 bases are a match to TRBD2. The CDR3 consists of 15 residues. V lost 3 bases, J lost 0 bases, and 1 base stayed unmatched. This CDR3 reads CASSFGLANTGELFF. The DNA for the CDR3 is TGTGCCAGCAGTTTCGGACTAGCGAACACCGGGGAGCTGTTTTTT.

This clonotype appeared a few times. The rearrangement uses TRBV28 and TRBJ1-5, with a possible D match to TRBD1 (6 bases). The length of the CDR3 is 14 residues. Germline V gives CDR1 MDHEN, CDR2 SYDVKM. V shed 10 bases and J shed 4 bases, with 17 bases lying between them. The CDR3 reads CATLMGATNQPQHF. As DNA, the CDR3 is TGTGCCACACTCATGGGGGCAACTAATCAGCCCCAGCATTTT.

This clonotype occurred a few times. This is likely a read error, given that the CDR3 carries no conserved phenylalanine or tryptophan at its end. The chain uses TRBV28 and TRBJ1-4; the D is unclear. This CDR3 has 14 amino acids. Trimming removed 8 bases from V and 4 bases from J, with 14 bases in between. Germline-derived CDR1 and CDR2 are MDHEN and SYDVKM. CDR3 sequence (DNA): TGTGCCAGCCGGGTCGGGCCCAATAATGAAAAACTGTTTCTT. It encodes CASRVGPNNEKLFL.

This clonotype was recorded many times. The V gene is TRBV4-1, the J gene TRBJ2-1; 9 positions agree with TRBD1. Per germline, CDR1 MGHRA and CDR2 YSYEKL. This CDR3 comprises 16 residues. Trimming removed 8 bases from V and 0 bases from J; junction bases left unmatched: 8. As DNA, the CDR3 is TGCGCCAGCCAAGATGGGACAGGGATCTCCTACAATGAGCAGTTCTTC. Its protein is CASQDGTGISYNEQFF.

This clonotype came up many times. CDR3 loop: CSVGFLGSNQPQHF. CDR3 nucleotide sequence: TGCAGCGTCGGATTTCTAGGGAGCAATCAGCCCCAGCATTTT. The chain uses TRBV29-1 and TRBJ1-5; D is undetermined. V was shortened by 6 bases and J by 1 base, with 13 bases between the two germline ends. Per the germline V gene, CDR1 is SQVTM and CDR2 is ANQGSEA. The CDR3 is made up of 14 amino acids.

The genes are TRBV5-1 and TRBJ1-1; D unresolved. Trimming removed 5 bases at V and 2 bases at J, with 10 bases between. Germline V gives CDR1 SGHRS, CDR2 YFSETQ. The CDR3 sequence is 13 residues long. The chain's CDR3 is CASRKRENTEAFF. CDR3 sequence (DNA): TGCGCCAGCAGGAAAAGAGAAAACACTGAAGCTTTCTTT.

This clonotype was seen ten or more times. One end of the junction varies from germline; a read error may be responsible. The rearrangement joins TRBV7-3 to TRBJ2-1; the match to TRBD2 covers 7 bases. This CDR3 comprises 15 residues. CDR1 is SGHTA, CDR2 FQGTGA, per germline. CDR3 sequence: CASSLSSGKPHEQFF. The CDR3 DNA reads as TGCGCCAGCAGCTTATCCAGCGGGAAACCTCATGAGCAGTTCTTC.

This clonotype was detected many times. The rearrangement links TRBV11-2 to TRBJ2-5; 8 nucleotides match TRBD2. CDR3 length: 14 residues. In germline, CDR1 is SGHAT, CDR2 FQNNGV. With 6 bases clipped from V and 4 bases from J, the junction kept 7 bases outside the gene matches. The CDR3 DNA reads as TGTGCCAGCAGATCCTCGCGGGGGGCAGAGACCCAGTACTTC. Translated: CASRSSRGAETQYF.

This clonotype was found many times. V and J are TRBV30 and TRBJ2-1; D not resolved. CDR1 and CDR2 (germline): GTSNPN, SVGIG (reference sequence). V shed 4 bases and J shed 6 bases, with 13 bases lying between them. The CDR3 runs 13 residues. Here the CDR3 reads CAWNKGVGNEQFF. The DNA of the CDR3 is TGTGCCTGGAACAAGGGCGTCGGCAATGAGCAGTTCTTC. Based on the CDR3 plus reference TRBV30 and TRBJ2-1, the full variable domain is SQTIHQWPATLVQPVGSPLSLECTVEGTSNPNLYWYRQAAGRGLQLLFYSVGIGQISSEVPQNLSASRPQDRQFILSSKKLLLSDSGFYLCAWNKGVGNEQFFGPGTRLTVL.

Worth noting for this clonotype: Given a far larger clone just one base away, this is likely a sequencing read error. V and J are TRBV5-1 and TRBJ1-4; D gene ambiguous. The end of the DNA aligns better with TRBJ2-3, so the J call may be wrong. The CDR3 totals 14 residues. Germline V gene sequence: CDR1 SGHRS, CDR2 YFSETQ. For the CDR3, the DNA is TGCGCCAGCAGCTTGGGGACCCAGATGGATATGCAGTATTTT. Residues: CASSLGTQMDMQYF.

The sample holds many counts of this clonotype. The chain is built from TRBV12-3 or TRBV12-4 and TRBJ2-5; TRBD2 might be the D (5 bases). The ends were cut back, 3 bases at V and 4 bases at J, with 12 bases in the middle. The CDR3 consists of 14 residues. CDR3 nucleotide sequence: TGTGCCAGCAGTTTGTTTGAGGGCGGAGAGACCCAGTACTTC. It is translated as CASSLFEGGETQYF.

This clonotype was recorded at least ten times. The chain employs TRBV29-1 and TRBJ2-3; 8 bases map to TRBD2. The ends lost 7 bases at V and 0 bases at J; junction bases unmatched: 3. The CDR3 length is 13 residues. Germline values: CDR1 SQVTM, CDR2 ANQGSEA. CDR3 in amino acids: CSAIAGSTDTQYF. CDR3 nucleotide sequence: TGCAGCGCCATAGCGGGAAGCACAGATACGCAGTATTTT.

The chain combines TRBV7-3 with TRBJ2-1, with a tentative D call TRBD2 (7 bases). This CDR3 has 16 amino acids. V lost 6 bases, J lost 4 bases, and 19 bases lay in between. Per the germline V gene, CDR1 is SGHTA and CDR2 is FQGTGA. The CDR3 region is CASSHTGRGGYNEQFF. In DNA form, the CDR3 reads TGTGCCAGCAGTCACACAGGGAGGGGGGGTTACAATGAGCAGTTCTTC.

This clonotype was detected many times. The chain has TRBV6-1 and TRBJ2-1; D gene ambiguous. Trimming took off 7 bases at V and 5 bases at J, with 12 bases between the two ends. CDR1 is MNHNS and CDR2 is SASEGT in the germline V gene. The CDR3 is 13 residues long. The CDR3 DNA sequence: TGTGCCAGCAAAGAATCGGCGAACAATGAGCAGTTCTTC. Translated, it gives CASKESANNEQFF.

This clonotype was counted many times. The rearrangement joins TRBV6-1 to TRBJ2-1; the D is unclear. V was clipped by 3 bases and J by 16 bases, with 10 bases between them. The CDR3 loop spans 10 amino acids. Germline V CDR1 and CDR2: MNHNS, SASEGT. In DNA, the CDR3 is TGTGCCAGCAGTGAGTGGATATCCTTCTTC. It is translated as CASSEWISFF.

This clonotype was detected ten times or more. J is TRBJ2-2 and V is TRBV3-2. TRBV3-2 is reported as a pseudogene. The length of the CDR3 is 15 residues. The CDR3 coding sequence is TGTGCCAGCAGCCAAAAACACGACAACGCCGGGGAGCTGTTTTTT. Encoded protein: CASSQKHDNAGELFF.

As concerns this clonotype: A much larger clone lies a single base off, so this may be a read error. V and J are TRBV7-9 and TRBJ2-5; the D is unclear. CDR1 and CDR2 from the germline V gene are SEHNR and FQNEAQ (reference sequence). The length of the CDR3 is 13 residues. The CDR3 coding sequence is TGTGCCAGCGGGGTTTGGGGTCGCGAGACCCGGTACTTC. Amino acid sequence: CASGVWGRETRYF.

Only a few counts were recorded for this clonotype. This may be a read error, as it is one base from a much larger clone. This sequence joins TRBV5-1 and TRBJ1-4; the D gene is possibly TRBD1 (5 bases). The CDR3 covers 17 residues. CDR1 is SGHRS, CDR2 YFSETQ, per germline. Deletions cut 4 bases from V and 2 bases from J, with 18 bases between. The CDR3 spells CASSRGRGSKTNEKLFF. CDR3 nucleotide sequence: TGCGCCAGCAGCAGGGGACGGGGGAGTAAGACTAATGAAAAACTGTTTTTT.

This clonotype was recorded many times. J is TRBJ2-1 and V is TRBV11-2; 8 nucleotides align to TRBD2. V lost 6 bases to trimming and J lost 10 bases; unmatched junction nucleotides: 5. The CDR3 is made up of 12 amino acids. Germline CDR1 reads SGHAT; CDR2 reads FQNNGV. Here the CDR3 DNA reads TGTGCCAGCAGTCGGGGGGGGGCCGAGCAGTTCTTC. It specifies CASSRGGAEQFF.

In its sample, this clonotype was seen many times. The chain links TRBV18 to TRBJ2-4; D is possibly TRBD1 or TRBD2 (5 bases each). The CDR3 loop spans 15 amino acids. CDR1 KGHSH and CDR2 LQKENI come from the germline V gene. The V gene lost 6 bases and the J gene lost 0 bases, with 12 bases spanning the gap. The CDR3 spells CASSPGTLAKNIQYF. CDR3 DNA sequence: TGTGCCAGCTCCCCGGGGACCCTAGCCAAAAACATTCAGTACTTC.

This clonotype was seen at least ten times. The chain couples TRBV18 to TRBJ1-1, with a possible D match to TRBD1 (5 bases). V lost 5 bases and J 0 bases, leaving 10 bases between the germline ends. This CDR3 has 14 amino acids. Germline V gene sequence: CDR1 KGHSH, CDR2 LQKENI. CDR3 sequence reads: CASSGQAMNTEAFF. The CDR3 bases are TGTGCCAGCTCAGGACAAGCAATGAACACTGAAGCTTTCTTT. Together with reference TRBV18 and TRBJ1-1, the CDR3 gives the full variable domain: NAGVMQNPRHLVRRRGQEARLRCSPMKGHSHVYWYRQLPEEGLKFMVYLQKENIIDESGMPKERFSAEFPKEGPSILRIQQVVRGDSAAYFCASSGQAMNTEAFFGQGTRLTVV.

This clonotype was counted many times. This rearrangement joins TRBV5-1 to TRBJ2-1; 13 nucleotides match TRBD2. The germline V gene encodes CDR1 SGHRS and CDR2 YFSETQ. Trimming removed 0 bases from V and 4 bases from J; junction bases left unmatched: 4. The CDR3 contains 17 residues. CDR3 protein: CASSLGLAGGVYNEQFF. In DNA, the CDR3 is TGCGCCAGCAGCTTGGGACTAGCGGGGGGAGTTTACAATGAGCAGTTCTTC.

This clonotype was seen at least ten times. The V call is TRBV6-6, the J call TRBJ2-1, with 9 bases that match TRBD1. The CDR3 contains 13 residues. Trimming took 5 bases from V and 8 from J; bases not matched to a gene: 4. Germline CDR1 is MNHNY and CDR2 is SVGAGI (reference sequence). CDR3 nucleotides: TGTGCCAGCAGTAAGACAGGGGGTGATGAGCAGTTCTTC. This gives the protein CASSKTGGDEQFF.

This clonotype was recorded at least ten times. This sequence joins TRBV3-1 and TRBJ2-2; no definite D call. V shed 4 bases and J shed 6 bases, with 9 bases lying between them. Germline CDR1 LGHDT, CDR2 YNNKEL (reference sequence). The CDR3 sequence is 13 residues long. The DNA for the CDR3 is TGTGCCAGCAGCCCATCACGAGCCGGGGAGCTGTTTTTT. It specifies CASSPSRAGELFF. The whole variable domain, remainder taken from reference TRBV3-1 and TRBJ2-2, is DTAVSQTPKYLVTQMGNDKSIKCEQNLGHDTMYWYKQDSKKFLKIMFSYNNKELIINETVPNRFSPKSPDKAHLNLHINSLELGDSAVYFCASSPSRAGELFFGEGSRLTVL.

This clonotype was seen many times. The V gene is TRBV5-1, the J gene TRBJ2-1, with 8 nucleotides matching TRBD1. The V segment lost 5 bases and the J segment 3 bases; nucleotides outside the gene matches: 7. The CDR3 sequence is 15 residues long. Germline CDR1 is SGHRS and CDR2 is YFSETQ. The CDR3 DNA reads TGCGCCAGCAGACGGACAGGGCTCTACTACAATGAGCAGTTCTTC. Encoded protein: CASRRTGLYYNEQFF.

The rearrangement links TRBV19 to TRBJ2-7; D not certain. Trimming cost V 4 bases and J 0 bases, with 10 bases left between them. CDR1 and CDR2 from the germline V gene are LNHDA and SQIVND (reference sequence). This CDR3 region has 14 residues. Here the CDR3 DNA reads TGTGCCAGTAGTACGAGACAAGTCTCCTACGAGCAGTACTTC. It specifies CASSTRQVSYEQYF.